This TCR beta chain is from a study of cytotoxic CD8 clonotypes in ibrutinib-treated CLL. Concerning this clone: Its antigen is undetermined.

Sequencing sought depths of 1 in 200,000 to 1 in 1 million T cells. Profiled with immunoSEQ multiplex PCR; TCRdb holds only in-frame clones, not every one. The top ten clones hold 3% to 4% of a sample with 130,000 or so clones, approximately 80% of them seen once. Per the germline V gene, CDR1 is MNHNS and CDR2 is SASEGT. V was clipped by 1 base and J by 6 bases, with 11 bases between them. The CDR3 sequence is 14 residues long. The study's findings and limits: Baseline values of clonality outstripped age-matched healthy donors and followed circulating CD8+ T-cell counts.

Sample: PBMCs, taken after 24 months of ibrutinib treatment. The TCR was taken from a human donor with chronic lymphocytic leukemia. The chain carries TRBV6-1 and TRBJ2-3, with D tentatively TRBD2 (6 bases). The CDR3 here is CASSEGGGADTQYF. The CDR3 nucleotides read TGTGCCAGCAGTGAAGGAGGAGGGGCGGATACGCAGTATTTT.